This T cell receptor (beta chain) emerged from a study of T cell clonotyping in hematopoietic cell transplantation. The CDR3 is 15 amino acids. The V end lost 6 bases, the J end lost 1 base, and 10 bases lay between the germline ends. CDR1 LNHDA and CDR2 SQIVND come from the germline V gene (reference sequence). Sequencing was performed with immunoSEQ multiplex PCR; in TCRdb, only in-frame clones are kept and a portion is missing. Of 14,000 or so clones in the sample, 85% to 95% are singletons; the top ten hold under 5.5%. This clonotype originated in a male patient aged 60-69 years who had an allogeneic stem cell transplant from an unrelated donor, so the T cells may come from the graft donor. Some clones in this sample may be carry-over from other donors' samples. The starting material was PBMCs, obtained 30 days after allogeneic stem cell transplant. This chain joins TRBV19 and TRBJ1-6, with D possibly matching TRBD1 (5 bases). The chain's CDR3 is CASRTGVSYNSPLHF. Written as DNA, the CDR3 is TGTGCCAGTAGGACGGGGGTTTCCTATAATTCACCCCTCCACTTT.